This T cell receptor (beta chain) was retrieved from a study of cytomegalovirus exposure and HLA in healthy donors. General study points: Researchers reported in a later analysis that common viral pathogens appeared linked to several top clusters. Later analysis demonstrated an association between a missense DCLRE1C variant and TCR beta V- and J-gene trimming. DRB1 had the most TCR associations and HLA-C the fewest, a later analysis found, with rates varying by HLA locus.

The V end was cut by 5 bases, the J end by 6 bases, with 19 bases between. Germline CDR1 is SEHNR and CDR2 is FQNEAQ (reference sequence). The CDR3 runs 16 residues. As to this clone: The antigen is unknown.

Both 60 Vbeta primers and 13 Jbeta primers went into the PCR. Measured with immunoSEQ multiplex PCR; TCRdb has only the in-frame clones, and not every one. The repertoire has 130,000 to 150,000 clones, over 60% of them found once; the top ten carry about 1.7%. The sample was PBMCs. This receptor was identified in a woman in her twenties or thirties in good health and CMV-seronegative. The chain couples TRBV7-9 to TRBJ1-4; a weak D match, TRBD1 (5 bases). This chain's CDR3 is CASSPRWGSHYEKLFF. CDR3 DNA sequence: TGTGCCAGCAGCCCAAGATGGGGCAGCCACTATGAAAAACTGTTTTTT.